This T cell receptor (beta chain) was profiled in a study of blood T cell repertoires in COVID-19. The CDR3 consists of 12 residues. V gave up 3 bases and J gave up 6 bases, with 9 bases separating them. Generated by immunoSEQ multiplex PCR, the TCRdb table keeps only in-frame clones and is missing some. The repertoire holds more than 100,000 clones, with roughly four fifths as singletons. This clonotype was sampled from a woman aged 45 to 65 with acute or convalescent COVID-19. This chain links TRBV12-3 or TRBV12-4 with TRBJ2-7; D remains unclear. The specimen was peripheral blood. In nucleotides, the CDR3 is TGTGCCAGCAGTTTTGAGGCCGGCGAGCAGTACTTC. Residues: CASSFEAGEQYF.